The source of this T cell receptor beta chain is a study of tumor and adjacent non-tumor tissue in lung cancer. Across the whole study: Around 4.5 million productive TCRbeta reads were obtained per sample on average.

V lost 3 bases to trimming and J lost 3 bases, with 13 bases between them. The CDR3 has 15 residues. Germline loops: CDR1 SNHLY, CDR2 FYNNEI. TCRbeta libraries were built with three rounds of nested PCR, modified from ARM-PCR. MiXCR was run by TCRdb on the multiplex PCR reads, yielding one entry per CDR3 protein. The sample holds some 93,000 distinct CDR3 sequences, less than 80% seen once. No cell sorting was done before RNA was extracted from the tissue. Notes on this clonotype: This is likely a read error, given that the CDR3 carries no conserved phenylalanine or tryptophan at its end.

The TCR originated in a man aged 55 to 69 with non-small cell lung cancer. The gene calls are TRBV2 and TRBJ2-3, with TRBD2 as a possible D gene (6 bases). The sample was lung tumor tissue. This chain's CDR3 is CASSELASGTDTQYL. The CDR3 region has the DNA TGTGCCAGCAGTGAGCTAGCGTCAGGGACAGATACGCAGTATCTT.